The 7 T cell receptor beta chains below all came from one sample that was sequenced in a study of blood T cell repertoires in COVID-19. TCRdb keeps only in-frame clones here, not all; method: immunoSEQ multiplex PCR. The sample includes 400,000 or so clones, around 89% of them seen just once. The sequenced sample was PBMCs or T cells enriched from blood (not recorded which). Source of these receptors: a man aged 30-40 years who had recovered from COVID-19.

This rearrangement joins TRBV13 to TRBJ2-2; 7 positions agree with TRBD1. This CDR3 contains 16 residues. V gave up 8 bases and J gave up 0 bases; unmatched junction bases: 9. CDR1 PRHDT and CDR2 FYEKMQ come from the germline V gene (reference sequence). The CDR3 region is CASGGDREANTGELFF. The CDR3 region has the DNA TGTGCCAGCGGGGGAGACAGGGAAGCGAACACCGGGGAGCTGTTTTTT.

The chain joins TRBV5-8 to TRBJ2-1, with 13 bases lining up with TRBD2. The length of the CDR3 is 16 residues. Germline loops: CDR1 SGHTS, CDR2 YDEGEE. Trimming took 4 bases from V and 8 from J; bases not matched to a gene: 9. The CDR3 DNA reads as TGTGCCAGCAGCCCTATCACTAGCGGGAGGGGGGATGAGCAGTTCTTC. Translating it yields CASSPITSGRGDEQFF.

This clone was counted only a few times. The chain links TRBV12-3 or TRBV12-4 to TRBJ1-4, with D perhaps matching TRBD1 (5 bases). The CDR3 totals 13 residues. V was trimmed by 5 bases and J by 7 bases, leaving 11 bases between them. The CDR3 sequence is CASSRQSSEKLFF. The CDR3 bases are TGTGCCAGCAGTCGACAGAGTTCTGAAAAACTGTTTTTT.

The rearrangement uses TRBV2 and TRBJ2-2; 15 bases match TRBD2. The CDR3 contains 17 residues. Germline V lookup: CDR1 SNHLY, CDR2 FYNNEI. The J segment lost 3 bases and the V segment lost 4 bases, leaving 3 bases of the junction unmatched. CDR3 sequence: CASSAGLAGGYTGELFF. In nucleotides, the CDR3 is TGTGCCAGCAGTGCGGGACTAGCGGGAGGATACACCGGGGAGCTGTTTTTT.

The CDR3 sequence: CSVSGVSGIGNNEQFF. The CDR3 bases are TGCAGCGTCTCCGGGGTGTCCGGGATCGGTAACAATGAGCAGTTCTTC. This rearrangement joins TRBV29-1 to TRBJ2-1, with D possibly matching TRBD2 (5 bases). Per germline, CDR1 SQVTM and CDR2 ANQGSEA. The CDR3 loop spans 16 amino acids. The V and J ends lost 6 bases and 5 bases respectively, with 23 bases between them.

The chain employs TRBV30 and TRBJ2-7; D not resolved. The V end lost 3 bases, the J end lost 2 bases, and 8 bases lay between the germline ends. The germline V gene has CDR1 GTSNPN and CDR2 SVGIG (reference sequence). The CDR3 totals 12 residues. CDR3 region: CAWSPQTYEQYF. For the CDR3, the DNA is TGTGCCTGGAGCCCCCAGACCTACGAGCAGTACTTC.

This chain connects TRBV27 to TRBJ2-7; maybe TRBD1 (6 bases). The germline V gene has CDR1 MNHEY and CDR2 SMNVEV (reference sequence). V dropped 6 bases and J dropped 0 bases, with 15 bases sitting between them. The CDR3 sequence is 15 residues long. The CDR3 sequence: CASSSPGHNSYEQYF. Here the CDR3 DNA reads TGTGCCAGCAGCTCTCCGGGACATAACTCCTACGAGCAGTACTTC.